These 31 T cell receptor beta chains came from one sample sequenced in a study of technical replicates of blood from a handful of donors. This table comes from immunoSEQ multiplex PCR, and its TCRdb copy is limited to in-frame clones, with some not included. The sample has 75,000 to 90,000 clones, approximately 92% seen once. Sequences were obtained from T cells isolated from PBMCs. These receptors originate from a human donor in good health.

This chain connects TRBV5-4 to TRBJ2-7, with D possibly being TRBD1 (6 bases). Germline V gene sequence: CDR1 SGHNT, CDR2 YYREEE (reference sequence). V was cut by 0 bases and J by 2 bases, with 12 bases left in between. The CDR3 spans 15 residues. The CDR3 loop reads CASSLGGRTPYEQYF. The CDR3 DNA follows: TGTGCCAGCAGCTTGGGGGGGCGAACCCCCTACGAGCAGTACTTC.

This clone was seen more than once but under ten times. CDR3 nucleotide sequence: TGTGCCAGCAGTCCGGGTACGCGGCACTCCGAAGCTTTCTTT. Its protein is CASSPGTRHSEAFF. The chain couples TRBV27 to TRBJ1-1; no clear D. Germline V gene lookup returns CDR1 MNHEY and CDR2 SMNVEV (reference sequence). V lost 5 bases to trimming and J lost 8 bases, with 18 bases between them. This CDR3 has 14 amino acids.

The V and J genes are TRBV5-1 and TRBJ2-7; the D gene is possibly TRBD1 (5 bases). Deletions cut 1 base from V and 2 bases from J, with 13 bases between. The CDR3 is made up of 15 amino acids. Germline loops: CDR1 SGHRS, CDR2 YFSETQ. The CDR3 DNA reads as TGCGCCAGCAGCTTGCTGCAGGGTGGGGCCTACGAGCAGTACTTC. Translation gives CASSLLQGGAYEQYF.

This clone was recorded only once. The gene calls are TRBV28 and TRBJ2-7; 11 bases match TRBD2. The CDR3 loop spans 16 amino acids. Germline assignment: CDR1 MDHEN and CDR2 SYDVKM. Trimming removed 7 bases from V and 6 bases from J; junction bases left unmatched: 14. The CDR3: CASNAQTGTSGSEQYF. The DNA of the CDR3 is TGTGCCAGCAACGCCCAAACCGGGACTAGCGGCTCCGAGCAGTACTTC.

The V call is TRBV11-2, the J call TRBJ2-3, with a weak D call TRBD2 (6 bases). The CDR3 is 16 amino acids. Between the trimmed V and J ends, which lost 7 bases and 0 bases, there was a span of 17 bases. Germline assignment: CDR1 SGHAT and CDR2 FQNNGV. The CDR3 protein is CASTWGGASSTDTQYF. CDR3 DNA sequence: TGTGCCAGCACCTGGGGCGGGGCGTCTAGCACAGATACGCAGTATTTT. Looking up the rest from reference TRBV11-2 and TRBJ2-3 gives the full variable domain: EAGVAQSPRYKIIEKRQSVAFWCNPISGHATLYWYQQILGQGPKLLIQFQNNGVVDDSQLPKDRFSAERLKGVDSTLKIQPAKLEDSAVYLCASTWGGASSTDTQYFGPGTRLTVL.

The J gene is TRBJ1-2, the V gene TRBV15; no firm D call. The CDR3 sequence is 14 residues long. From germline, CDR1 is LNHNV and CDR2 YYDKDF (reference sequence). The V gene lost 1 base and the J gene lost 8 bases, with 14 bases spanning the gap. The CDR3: CATSRVPPGNGYTF. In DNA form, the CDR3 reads TGTGCCACCAGCAGAGTACCCCCCGGGAACGGCTACACCTTC.

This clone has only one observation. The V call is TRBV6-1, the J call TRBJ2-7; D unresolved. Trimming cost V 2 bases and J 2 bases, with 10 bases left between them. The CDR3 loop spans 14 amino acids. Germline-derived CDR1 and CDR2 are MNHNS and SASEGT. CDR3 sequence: CASSESGATYEQYF. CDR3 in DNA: TGTGCCAGCAGTGAATCCGGTGCCACCTACGAGCAGTACTTC.

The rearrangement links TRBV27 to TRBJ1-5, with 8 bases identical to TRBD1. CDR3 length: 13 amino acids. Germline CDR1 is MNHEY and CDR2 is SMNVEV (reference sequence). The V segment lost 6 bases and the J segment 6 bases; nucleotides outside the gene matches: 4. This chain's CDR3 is CASSRQGTQPQHF. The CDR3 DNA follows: TGTGCCAGCAGCCGACAGGGGACTCAGCCCCAGCATTTT.

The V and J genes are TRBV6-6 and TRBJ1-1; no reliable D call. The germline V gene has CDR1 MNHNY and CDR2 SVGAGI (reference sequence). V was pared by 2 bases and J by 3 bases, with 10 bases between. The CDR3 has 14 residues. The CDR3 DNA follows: TGTGCCAGCAGTTACCCTGCAGTGGACACTGAAGCTTTCTTT. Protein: CASSYPAVDTEAFF.

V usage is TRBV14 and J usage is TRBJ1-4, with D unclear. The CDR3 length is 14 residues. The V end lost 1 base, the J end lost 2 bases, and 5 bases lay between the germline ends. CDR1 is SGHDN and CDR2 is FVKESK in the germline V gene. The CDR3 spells CASSQVSTNEKLFF. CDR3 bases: TGTGCCAGCAGCCAAGTCAGTACTAATGAAAAACTGTTTTTT. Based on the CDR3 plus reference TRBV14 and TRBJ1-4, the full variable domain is EAGVTQFPSHSVIEKGQTVTLRCDPISGHDNLYWYRRVMGKEIKFLLHFVKESKQDESGMPNNRFLAERTGGTYSTLKVQPAELEDSGVYFCASSQVSTNEKLFFGSGTQLSVL.

The CDR3 loop is CASSLRGLGSNSPLHF. The CDR3 nucleotides are TGTGCCAGCAGCTTAAGGGGGCTTGGGTCAAATTCACCCCTCCACTTT. V is TRBV7-6 and J is TRBJ1-6; 7 bases map to TRBD1. V shed 2 bases, J shed 7 bases, and the junction held 8 bases outside the gene matches. Germline V gene data show CDR1 as SGHVS and CDR2 as FNYEAQ. This CDR3 spans 16 amino acids.

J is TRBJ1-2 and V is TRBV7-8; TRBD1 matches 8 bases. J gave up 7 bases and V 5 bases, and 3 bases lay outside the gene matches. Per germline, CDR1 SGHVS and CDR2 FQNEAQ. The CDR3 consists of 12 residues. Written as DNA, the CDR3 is TGTGCCAGCAGCCCCGGGACAGGTGGCTACACCTTC. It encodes CASSPGTGGYTF.

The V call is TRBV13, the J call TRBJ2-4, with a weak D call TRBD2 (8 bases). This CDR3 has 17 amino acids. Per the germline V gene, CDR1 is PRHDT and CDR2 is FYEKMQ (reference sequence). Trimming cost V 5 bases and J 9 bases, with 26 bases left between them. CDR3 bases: TGTGCCAGCAGCACGCGACCGGGAGGGCAGGGGGTCACCATTCAGTACTTC. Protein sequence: CASSTRPGGQGVTIQYF.

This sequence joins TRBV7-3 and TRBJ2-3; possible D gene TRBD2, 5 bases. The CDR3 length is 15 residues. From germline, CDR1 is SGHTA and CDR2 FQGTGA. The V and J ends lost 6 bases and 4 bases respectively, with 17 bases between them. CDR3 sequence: CASSSNGVAPDTQYF. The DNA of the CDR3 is TGTGCCAGCAGTTCCAACGGGGTCGCCCCAGATACGCAGTATTTT.

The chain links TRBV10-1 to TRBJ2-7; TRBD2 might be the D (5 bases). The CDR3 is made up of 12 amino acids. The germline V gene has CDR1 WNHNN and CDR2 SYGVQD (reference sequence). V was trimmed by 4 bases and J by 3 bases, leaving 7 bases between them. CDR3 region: CASSAGGYEQYF. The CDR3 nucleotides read TGCGCCAGCAGTGCAGGAGGCTACGAGCAGTACTTC.

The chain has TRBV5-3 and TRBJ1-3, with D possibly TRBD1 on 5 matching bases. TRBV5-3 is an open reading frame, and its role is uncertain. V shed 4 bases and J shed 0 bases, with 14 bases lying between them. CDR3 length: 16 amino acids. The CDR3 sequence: CARSASWGFSGNTIYF. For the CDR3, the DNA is TGTGCCAGAAGCGCTTCGTGGGGCTTCTCTGGAAACACCATATATTTT.

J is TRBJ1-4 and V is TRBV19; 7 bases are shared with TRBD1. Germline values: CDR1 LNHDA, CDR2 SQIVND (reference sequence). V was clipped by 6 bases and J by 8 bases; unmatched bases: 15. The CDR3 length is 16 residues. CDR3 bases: TGTGCCAGTAGGAAACTACAGACAGGGTTCAACGAAAAACTGTTTTTT. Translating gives CASRKLQTGFNEKLFF.

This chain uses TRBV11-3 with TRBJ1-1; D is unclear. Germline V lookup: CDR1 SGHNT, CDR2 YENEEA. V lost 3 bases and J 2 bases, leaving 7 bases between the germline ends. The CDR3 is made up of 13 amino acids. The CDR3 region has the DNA TGTGCCAGCAGCTTCGCCACTAACACTGAAGCTTTCTTT. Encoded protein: CASSFATNTEAFF.

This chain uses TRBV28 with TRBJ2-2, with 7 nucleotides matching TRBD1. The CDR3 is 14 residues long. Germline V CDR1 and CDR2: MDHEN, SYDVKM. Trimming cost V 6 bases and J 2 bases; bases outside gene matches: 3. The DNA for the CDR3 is TGTGCCAGCAGACGACAGGGAAACACCGGGGAGCTGTTTTTT. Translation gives CASRRQGNTGELFF.

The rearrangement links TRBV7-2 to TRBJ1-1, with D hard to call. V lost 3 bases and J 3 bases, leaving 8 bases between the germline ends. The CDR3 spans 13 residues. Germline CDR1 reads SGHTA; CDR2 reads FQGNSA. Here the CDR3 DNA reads TGTGCCAGCAGCTTTTTCGGGGACACTGAAGCTTTCTTT. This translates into CASSFFGDTEAFF.

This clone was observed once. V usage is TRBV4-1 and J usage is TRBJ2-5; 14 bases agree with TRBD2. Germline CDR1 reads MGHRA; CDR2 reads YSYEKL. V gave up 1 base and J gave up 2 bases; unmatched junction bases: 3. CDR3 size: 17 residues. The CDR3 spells CASSQGLAGGIQETQYF. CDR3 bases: TGCGCCAGCAGCCAAGGACTAGCGGGAGGGATACAAGAGACCCAGTACTTC.

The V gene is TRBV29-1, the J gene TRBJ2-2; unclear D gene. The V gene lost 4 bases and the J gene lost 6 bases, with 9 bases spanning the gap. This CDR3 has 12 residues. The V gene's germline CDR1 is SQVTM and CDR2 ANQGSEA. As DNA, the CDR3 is TGCAGCGTTGGTTCTAACTCCGGGGAGCTGTTTTTT. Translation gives CSVGSNSGELFF.

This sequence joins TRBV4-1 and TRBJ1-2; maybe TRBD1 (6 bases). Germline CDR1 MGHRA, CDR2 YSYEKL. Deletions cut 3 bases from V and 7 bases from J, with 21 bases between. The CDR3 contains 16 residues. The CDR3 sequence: CASSHLRAGGSGGYTF. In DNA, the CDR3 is TGCGCCAGCAGCCATCTCCGGGCGGGGGGCTCTGGTGGCTACACCTTC.

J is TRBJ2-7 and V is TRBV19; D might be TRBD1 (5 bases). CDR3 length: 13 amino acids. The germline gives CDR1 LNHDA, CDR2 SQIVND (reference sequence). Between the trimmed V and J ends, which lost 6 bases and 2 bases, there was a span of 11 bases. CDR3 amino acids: CASRVAGTYEQYF. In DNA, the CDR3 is TGTGCCAGTAGAGTGGCAGGGACCTACGAGCAGTACTTC.

The CDR3 reads CASSQEKQGGYGYTF. Here the CDR3 DNA reads TGCGCCAGCAGCCAAGAAAAACAGGGGGGCTATGGCTACACCTTC. The V call is TRBV4-1, the J call TRBJ1-2, with 8 nucleotides matching TRBD1. Germline V gene sequence: CDR1 MGHRA, CDR2 YSYEKL. The CDR3 runs to 15 residues. V trimming: 0 bases; J trimming: 4 bases; junction bases outside the gene matches: 4.

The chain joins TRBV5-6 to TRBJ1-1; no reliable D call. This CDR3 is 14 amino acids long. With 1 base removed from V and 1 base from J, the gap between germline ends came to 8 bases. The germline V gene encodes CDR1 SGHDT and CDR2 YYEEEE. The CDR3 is CASSLLASNTEAFF. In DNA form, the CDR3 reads TGTGCCAGCAGCTTGCTGGCCTCGAACACTGAAGCTTTCTTT.

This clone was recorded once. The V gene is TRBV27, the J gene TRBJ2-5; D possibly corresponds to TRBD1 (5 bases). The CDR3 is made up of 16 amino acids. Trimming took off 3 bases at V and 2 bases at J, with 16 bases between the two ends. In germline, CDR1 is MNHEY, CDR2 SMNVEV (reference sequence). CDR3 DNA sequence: TGTGCCAGCAGTTTCACCAGACAGACGGCACAAGAGACCCAGTACTTC. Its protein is CASSFTRQTAQETQYF.

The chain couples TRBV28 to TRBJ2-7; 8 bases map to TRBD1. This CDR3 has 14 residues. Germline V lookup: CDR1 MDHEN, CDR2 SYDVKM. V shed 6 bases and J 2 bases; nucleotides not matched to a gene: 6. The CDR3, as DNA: TGTGCCAGCAGGGACAGGGACGACACCTACGAGCAGTACTTC. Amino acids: CASRDRDDTYEQYF.

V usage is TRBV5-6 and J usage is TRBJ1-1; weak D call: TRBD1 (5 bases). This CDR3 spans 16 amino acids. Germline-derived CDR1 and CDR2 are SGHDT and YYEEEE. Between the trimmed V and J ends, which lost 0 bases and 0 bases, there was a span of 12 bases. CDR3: CASSLAKGLLNTEAFF. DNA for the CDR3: TGTGCCAGCAGCTTGGCCAAGGGGCTACTGAACACTGAAGCTTTCTTT.

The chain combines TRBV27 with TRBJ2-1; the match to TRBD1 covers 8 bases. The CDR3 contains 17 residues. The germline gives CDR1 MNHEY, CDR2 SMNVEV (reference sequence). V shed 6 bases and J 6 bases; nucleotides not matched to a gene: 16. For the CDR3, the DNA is TGTGCCAGCAGATGGACAGGGTCTTTAACAGATAGCAATGAGCAGTTCTTC. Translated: CASRWTGSLTDSNEQFF.

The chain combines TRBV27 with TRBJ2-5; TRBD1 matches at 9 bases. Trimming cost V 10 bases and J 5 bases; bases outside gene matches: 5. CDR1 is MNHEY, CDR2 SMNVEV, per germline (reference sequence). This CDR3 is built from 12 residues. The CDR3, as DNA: TGTGCCACCGGGACAGGGCTGGAGACCCAGTACTTC. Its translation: CATGTGLETQYF.